These T cell receptor beta chains were read from a single sample in a study of response to subunit inactivated influenza vaccine. TCRdb re-called the RT-PCR reads with MiXCR, one entry per CDR3 protein. This table holds 630,000 or so distinct CDR3 sequences, less than 20% found once. Sequenced material: PBMCs from blood, taken roughly 12 days after vaccination. These receptors were collected from a man between 50 and 59 years old who received an inactivated influenza vaccine. Each CDR3 is given with its conserved first and last residue. D genes are given only for firm matches. Rows give clone size only sometimes, using once, few, many, or a class for an expanded clone.

J | size | V | D | DNA | CDR3
TRBJ2-7 | NA | TRBV6-1 | NA | TGTGCCAGCAGTGAGCGGGTCCCCTCTTACGAGCAGTACTTC | CASSERVPSYEQYF
TRBJ2-7 | many | TRBV3-1 | NA | TGTGCCAGCAGCCAAACGGGCGTCTCCTACGAGCAGTACTTC | CASSQTGVSYEQYF
TRBJ2-5 | few | TRBV3-1 | NA | TGTGCCAGCAGCCAAGTGGGGGCTGAAGAGACCCAGTACTTC | CASSQVGAEETQYF
TRBJ2-5 | NA | TRBV19 | NA | TGTGCCAGTAGTCACCCACGGGAGACCCAGTACTTC | CASSHPRETQYF
TRBJ2-1 | NA | TRBV2 | TRBD2 | TGTGCCAGCAGTCCTACCAGGACTAGCGGGAATGAGCAGTTCTTC | CASSPTRTSGNEQFF
TRBJ1-6 | NA | TRBV7-6 | TRBD1 | TGTGCCAGCAGCTTGGACAGGGCAGGAGGAAGTTCACCCCTCCACTTT | CASSLDRAGGSSPLHF
TRBJ2-1 | NA | TRBV18 | TRBD2 | TGTGCCAGCTCACCCCTGACTAGCGGGGGGCCCGGGAATGAGCAGTTCTTC | CASSPLTSGGPGNEQFF
TRBJ2-2 | NA | TRBV7-2 | NA | TGTGCCAGCAGCTTAGTTGTTTGGGACGCGAACACCGGGGAGCTGTTTTTT | CASSLVVWDANTGELFF
TRBJ2-3 | NA | TRBV19 | TRBD2 | TGTGCCAGTAGTACGACGACTAGCGGGACTGGAGATACGCAGTATTTT | CASSTTTSGTGDTQYF
TRBJ2-3 | NA | TRBV16 | NA | TGTGCCAGCAGCTCCCGACGGGGCGGGGGCACAGATACGCAGTATTTT | CASSSRRGGGTDTQYF
TRBJ2-5 | NA | TRBV15 | TRBD2 | TGTGCCACCAGCCAGCCGGCACCTCGACTAGCGGGGGCTAGTGAAGAGACCCAGTACTTC | CATSQPAPRLAGASEETQYF
TRBJ2-2 | few | TRBV19 | TRBD1 | TGTGCCAGTAGGGGGACAGGGGTAACCGGGGAGCTGTTTTTT | CASRGTGVTGELFF
TRBJ2-3 | NA | TRBV5-1 | NA | TGCGCCAGCAGCGCGGCCGCTAGCACAGATACGCAGTATTTT | CASSAAASTDTQYF
TRBJ2-1 | NA | TRBV20-1 | NA | TGCAGTGCTGCCACTAGCATGGTAGATGAGCAGTTCTTC | CSAATSMVDEQFF
TRBJ2-1 | NA | TRBV20-1 | NA | TGCAGTGCTATCGGAAGGGGGGGCCGCCGCAATGAGCAGTTCTTC | CSAIGRGGRRNEQFF
TRBJ1-3 | few | TRBV20-1 | TRBD1 | TGCAGTGCCTTTAACAGGGGGTCCGGTGGAAACACCATATATTTT | CSAFNRGSGGNTIYF
TRBJ2-1 | NA | TRBV24-1 | TRBD2 | TGTGCCACCAGTGAGCACGGGACTATTGAGCAGTTCTTC | CATSEHGTIEQFF
TRBJ2-1 | once | TRBV12-3/TRBV12-4 | TRBD2 | TGTGCCAGCACCCTCGGCGCTAGCGGGGGATACAATGAGCAGTTCTTC | CASTLGASGGYNEQFF
TRBJ2-3 | NA | TRBV6-1 | TRBD2 | TGTGCCAGCAGTGAAAGACTAGCGGGGGGAAGGGATACGCAGTATTTT | CASSERLAGGRDTQYF
TRBJ1-3 | NA | TRBV3-1 | NA | TGTGCCAGCAGCCAAGTTAGCAGGCCCTCTGGAAACACCATATATTTT | CASSQVSRPSGNTIYF
TRBJ2-3 | NA | TRBV7-9 | TRBD2 | TGTGCCAGCAGTTACATACTAGCGGGGAGCACAGATACGCAGTATTTT | CASSYILAGSTDTQYF
TRBJ2-1 | NA | TRBV5-1 | TRBD2 | TGCGCCAGCAGCTTGAGCCTAGCGGCGTCCAATGAGCAGTTCTTC | CASSLSLAASNEQFF
TRBJ2-4 | NA | TRBV28 | NA | TGTGCCAGCAGTTCCCCGAGAGGGGGGGCGGCCAAAAACATTCAGTACTTC | CASSSPRGGAAKNIQYF
TRBJ1-2 | few | TRBV12-3/TRBV12-4 | NA | TGTGCCAGCAGTTCAGTTCCCTATGGCTACACCTTC | CASSSVPYGYTF
TRBJ2-3 | NA | TRBV6-6 | NA | TGTGCCAGCAGTTACACGACGGGAGATACGCAGTATTTT | CASSYTTGDTQYF
TRBJ1-3 | NA | TRBV5-6 | TRBD1 | TGTGCCAGCAGCCCGACAGGGGCCGTCGGTGGAAACACCATATATTTT | CASSPTGAVGGNTIYF
TRBJ2-3 | few | TRBV15 | NA | TGTGCCACCAGCAGAGGGTCTCGCACAGATACGCAGTATTTT | CATSRGSRTDTQYF
TRBJ2-1 | few | TRBV15 | NA | TGTGCCACCAGCAGAGATTGGGCAGACAATGAGCAGTTCTTC | CATSRDWADNEQFF
TRBJ1-5 | NA | TRBV2 | NA | TGTGCCAGCAATCGTCCGGGCAATCAGCCCCAGCATTTT | CASNRPGNQPQHF
TRBJ1-4 | NA | TRBV5-1 | NA | TGCGCCAGCAGCCTCCGGGGGGCGGAAGGTTATGAAAAACTGTTTTTT | CASSLRGAEGYEKLFF
TRBJ2-1 | few | TRBV6-2/TRBV6-3 | TRBD2 | TGTGCCAGCAGTTACGGGACTAGCGGACGAAAATTCTACAATGAGCAGTTCTTC | CASSYGTSGRKFYNEQFF
TRBJ2-1 | NA | TRBV14 | NA | TGTGCCAGCAGCCCTACAGGTTTAAAGCGATATGAGCAGTTCTTC | CASSPTGLKRYEQFF
TRBJ2-6 | NA | TRBV7-9 | TRBD1 | TGTGCCAGCAGCCCTCGACAGGGAGAGACTGGGGCCAACGTCCTGACTTTC | CASSPRQGETGANVLTF
TRBJ2-7 | few | TRBV12-3/TRBV12-4 | TRBD2 | TGTGCCAGCAGCAACGGACTAGCGGGAGAGTCCTACGAGCAGTACTTC | CASSNGLAGESYEQYF
TRBJ2-1 | many | TRBV20-1 | TRBD1 | TGCAGTGCTCGGACCTCGACAGGGGCAAATGAGCAGTTCTTC | CSARTSTGANEQFF
TRBJ1-5 | few | TRBV9 | TRBD1 | TGTGCCAGCAGCGCCGGGACAGGATATCAGCCCCAGCATTTT | CASSAGTGYQPQHF
TRBJ1-1 | NA | TRBV29-1 | NA | TGCAGCCTGATACTCGGCGCTGAAGCTTTCTTT | CSLILGAEAFF
TRBJ2-7 | NA | TRBV7-2 | NA | TGTGCCAGCAGGAAACAGGGTAGCTCCTACGAGCAGTACTTC | CASRKQGSSYEQYF
TRBJ2-7 | few | TRBV24-1 | NA | TGTGCCACCAGTGATTTGGTGGGCGGCGCTGATGGTGAGCAGTACTTC | CATSDLVGGADGEQYF
TRBJ2-5 | few | TRBV5-1 | TRBD1 | TGCGCCAGCAGCTTGGGGGTACAGGGGTCCGGGGAGACCCAGTACTTC | CASSLGVQGSGETQYF
TRBJ2-1 | few | TRBV5-1 | NA | TGCGCCAGCAGCTTGGCGGAGGGGAGGTACAATGAGCAGTTCTTC | CASSLAEGRYNEQFF
TRBJ2-1 | few | TRBV24-1 | TRBD1 | TGTGCCACCAGTGTCTCGGGACAGGGAAGGAAGAACGATGAGCAGTTCTTC | CATSVSGQGRKNDEQFF
TRBJ2-3 | NA | TRBV27 | TRBD2 | TGTGCCAGCAGTCCCCGGACTAGCGGGAGACTTACAGATACGCAGTATTTT | CASSPRTSGRLTDTQYF
TRBJ2-3 | NA | TRBV10-3 | TRBD1 | TGTGCCATCAGTGAGTGGCACAGGGGAGATACAGATACGCAGTATTTT | CAISEWHRGDTDTQYF
TRBJ1-1 | few | TRBV10-1 | TRBD1 | TGCGCCAGCAGTGAGCCACGGACAGGGGGTGGAACTGAAGCTTTCTTT | CASSEPRTGGGTEAFF
TRBJ2-7 | NA | TRBV30 | NA | TGTGCCTGGAGTTGGAGGGGGTACGAGCAGTACTTC | CAWSWRGYEQYF
TRBJ1-1 | few | TRBV20-1 | NA | TGCAGTGCTCGGGGAACAGGGATGGGGACTGAAGCTTTCTTT | CSARGTGMGTEAFF
TRBJ2-7 | NA | TRBV10-3 | TRBD1 | TGTGCCATCAGGGGACAGGGGAACTACGAGCAGTACTTC | CAIRGQGNYEQYF
TRBJ2-7 | NA | TRBV4-1 | NA | TGCGCCAGCAGCCAAGAAGGATCAACAGGCTACTACGAGCAGTACTTC | CASSQEGSTGYYEQYF
TRBJ2-1 | few | TRBV4-1 | NA | TGCGCCAGCAGCCAAATGCCTTCGTACAATGAGCAGTTCTTC | CASSQMPSYNEQFF
TRBJ2-7 | few | TRBV29-1 | TRBD1 | TGCAGCGTTGGGGACAGGGGGAGTAACGAGCAGTACTTC | CSVGDRGSNEQYF
TRBJ2-3 | NA | TRBV4-1 | TRBD1 | TGCGCCAGCAGCCAAGATGGACAGGTTTGGACAGATACGCAGTATTTT | CASSQDGQVWTDTQYF
TRBJ1-1 | few | TRBV20-1 | NA | TGCAGTGCTAGAGATCAGAGGGGATCCACTGAAGCTTTCTTT | CSARDQRGSTEAFF
TRBJ2-7 | few | TRBV9 | NA | TGTGCCAGCAGCGATACTAGAGACTACGAGCAGTACTTC | CASSDTRDYEQYF
TRBJ2-1 | few | TRBV14 | NA | TGTGCCAGCAGCAAGCGTCAGGGCCTTTACAATGAGCAGTTCTTC | CASSKRQGLYNEQFF
TRBJ2-2 | many | TRBV28 | TRBD2 | TGTGCCAGCAGTTTACGGCCGGGGAGGGATACCGGGGAGCTGTTTTTT | CASSLRPGRDTGELFF